Each of the 9 T cell receptor beta chains below was sequenced from the same sample in a study of STAT5B mutations in CD4+ large granular lymphocyte leukemia. This table comes from immunoSEQ multiplex PCR, and its TCRdb copy is limited to in-frame clones, with some not included. The profile shows 20,000 or so clones, around 84% of them singletons. The sample comprised CD4+ T cells from blood buffy coats. The receptor source for this set is a human donor in good health.

This clone was counted between two and nine times. This chain uses TRBV15 with TRBJ2-7; 10 bases agree with TRBD1. Looked up from germline, CDR1 is LNHNV and CDR2 is YYDKDF (reference sequence). The junction had 9 bases not matched to a gene; V was cut back by 5 bases and J by 8 bases. The CDR3 contains 14 residues. This CDR3 is CATSGTGTGVKQYF. CDR3 nucleotide sequence: TGTGCCACCAGCGGAACCGGGACAGGGGTTAAGCAGTACTTC. The entire variable domain, with the rest obtained from reference TRBV15 and TRBJ2-7, is as follows: DAMVIQNPRYQVTQFGKPVTLSCSQTLNHNVMYWYQQKSSQAPKLLFHYYDKDFNNEADTPDNFQSRRPNTSFCFLDIRSPGLGDTAMYLCATSGTGTGVKQYFGPGTRLTVT.

This chain links TRBV18 with TRBJ1-4, with D possibly matching TRBD1 (6 bases). Looked up from germline, CDR1 is KGHSH and CDR2 is LQKENI. The CDR3 sequence is 15 residues long. V shed 4 bases and J shed 3 bases, with 12 bases lying between them. The CDR3 DNA reads as TGTGCCAGCTCACTCTTACAGGGCGCTAATGAAAAACTGTTTTTT. Translating gives CASSLLQGANEKLFF.

This clone came up once. The rearrangement uses TRBV30 and TRBJ2-6; tentative D call: TRBD2 (5 bases). In germline, CDR1 is GTSNPN, CDR2 SVGIG (reference sequence). This CDR3 spans 16 amino acids. V lost 3 bases to trimming and J lost 4 bases, with 16 bases between them. The CDR3 region is CAWRALGAVGANVLTF. The DNA for the CDR3 is TGTGCCTGGAGGGCCCTGGGAGCTGTGGGGGCCAACGTCCTGACTTTC.

This chain's CDR3 is CASSPPGFHEQYF. In DNA, the CDR3 is TGTGCCAGCAGCCCCCCGGGGTTTCACGAGCAGTACTTC. J is TRBJ2-7 and V is TRBV5-6, with a tentative D call TRBD2 (5 bases). The germline V and J ends were trimmed by 4 bases and 5 bases, with 13 bases remaining between them. CDR3 length: 13 amino acids. Germline CDR1 is SGHDT and CDR2 is YYEEEE.

This chain connects TRBV21-1 to TRBJ1-1; TRBD1 is the table's D call and was not checked against the DNA. TRBV21-1 constitutes a pseudogene. The CDR3 runs to 14 residues. The CDR3 DNA reads as TGTGCCAGCAGCAGACAGGGCTTGAACACTGAAGCTTTCTTT. Translating gives CASSRQGLNTEAFF.

The chain carries TRBV5-6 and TRBJ2-3; 8 nucleotides line up with TRBD2. This CDR3 has 17 amino acids. After removal of 0 bases from V and 4 bases from J, the junction contained 10 bases not matched to a gene. Germline CDR1 and CDR2: SGHDT and YYEEEE. Here the CDR3 reads CASSLAKSSGRSDTQYF. The CDR3, as DNA: TGTGCCAGCAGCTTGGCCAAATCTAGCGGGCGTTCAGATACGCAGTATTTT.

This clone was found once. CDR3 sequence (DNA): TGTGCCAGCACCCCAAAGTCCTTGGAGCATGGCTACACCTTC. Translation: CASTPKSLEHGYTF. The genes are TRBV9 and TRBJ1-2; D unresolved. Trimming took 6 bases from V and 6 from J, leaving 18 bases between them. There are 14 residues in the CDR3. Looked up from germline, CDR1 is SGDLS and CDR2 is YYNGEE.

This rearrangement joins TRBV4-2 to TRBJ2-1, with 9 bases fitting TRBD2. The germline CDR1 and CDR2 sequences are LGHNA and YNFKEQ. This CDR3 has 17 residues. V shed 2 bases, J shed 0 bases, and the junction held 5 bases outside the gene matches. The CDR3 region is CASSQRYSGSSYNEQFF. The CDR3, as DNA: TGTGCCAGCAGCCAAAGATATAGCGGGAGCTCCTACAATGAGCAGTTCTTC.

The chain recombines TRBV19 with TRBJ1-2, with a possible D match to TRBD1 (5 bases). The germline V gene encodes CDR1 LNHDA and CDR2 SQIVND (reference sequence). CDR3 size: 14 residues. V was shortened by 3 bases and J by 3 bases, with 11 bases between the two germline ends. CDR3: CASSIRVRDYGYTF. The CDR3 DNA reads as TGTGCCAGTAGTATCAGGGTCCGGGACTATGGCTACACCTTC. The full variable domain, completed using reference TRBV19 and TRBJ1-2, is DGGITQSPKYLFRKEGQNVTLSCEQNLNHDAMYWYRQDPGQGLRLIYYSQIVNDFQKGDIAEGYSVSREKKESFPLTVTSAQKNPTAFYLCASSIRVRDYGYTFGSGTRLTVV.